This TCR beta chain was recorded in a study of response to subunit inactivated influenza vaccine. Study-wide points: Each seasonal flu vaccination may recruit only limited new T cells, authors suggested.

Turning to this clonotype: Its matching antigen is unknown.

Deletions cut 7 bases from V and 3 bases from J, with 13 bases between. This CDR3 contains 13 residues. The germline gives CDR1 MDHEN, CDR2 SYDVKM. TCRdb independently ran MiXCR on the RT-PCR reads; one entry per CDR3 protein. This table has 800,000 or so distinct CDR3 sequences, 21% appearing once. The sample was PBMCs from blood, taken less than 6 days after vaccination. This TCR derives from a man in his fifties or sixties who received an inactivated influenza vaccine. The rearrangement joins TRBV28 to TRBJ2-7, with D possibly being TRBD1 (5 bases). CDR3 nucleotide sequence: TGTGCCAGCAATCCGGACACCGACTACGAGCAGTACTTC. It is translated as CASNPDTDYEQYF.